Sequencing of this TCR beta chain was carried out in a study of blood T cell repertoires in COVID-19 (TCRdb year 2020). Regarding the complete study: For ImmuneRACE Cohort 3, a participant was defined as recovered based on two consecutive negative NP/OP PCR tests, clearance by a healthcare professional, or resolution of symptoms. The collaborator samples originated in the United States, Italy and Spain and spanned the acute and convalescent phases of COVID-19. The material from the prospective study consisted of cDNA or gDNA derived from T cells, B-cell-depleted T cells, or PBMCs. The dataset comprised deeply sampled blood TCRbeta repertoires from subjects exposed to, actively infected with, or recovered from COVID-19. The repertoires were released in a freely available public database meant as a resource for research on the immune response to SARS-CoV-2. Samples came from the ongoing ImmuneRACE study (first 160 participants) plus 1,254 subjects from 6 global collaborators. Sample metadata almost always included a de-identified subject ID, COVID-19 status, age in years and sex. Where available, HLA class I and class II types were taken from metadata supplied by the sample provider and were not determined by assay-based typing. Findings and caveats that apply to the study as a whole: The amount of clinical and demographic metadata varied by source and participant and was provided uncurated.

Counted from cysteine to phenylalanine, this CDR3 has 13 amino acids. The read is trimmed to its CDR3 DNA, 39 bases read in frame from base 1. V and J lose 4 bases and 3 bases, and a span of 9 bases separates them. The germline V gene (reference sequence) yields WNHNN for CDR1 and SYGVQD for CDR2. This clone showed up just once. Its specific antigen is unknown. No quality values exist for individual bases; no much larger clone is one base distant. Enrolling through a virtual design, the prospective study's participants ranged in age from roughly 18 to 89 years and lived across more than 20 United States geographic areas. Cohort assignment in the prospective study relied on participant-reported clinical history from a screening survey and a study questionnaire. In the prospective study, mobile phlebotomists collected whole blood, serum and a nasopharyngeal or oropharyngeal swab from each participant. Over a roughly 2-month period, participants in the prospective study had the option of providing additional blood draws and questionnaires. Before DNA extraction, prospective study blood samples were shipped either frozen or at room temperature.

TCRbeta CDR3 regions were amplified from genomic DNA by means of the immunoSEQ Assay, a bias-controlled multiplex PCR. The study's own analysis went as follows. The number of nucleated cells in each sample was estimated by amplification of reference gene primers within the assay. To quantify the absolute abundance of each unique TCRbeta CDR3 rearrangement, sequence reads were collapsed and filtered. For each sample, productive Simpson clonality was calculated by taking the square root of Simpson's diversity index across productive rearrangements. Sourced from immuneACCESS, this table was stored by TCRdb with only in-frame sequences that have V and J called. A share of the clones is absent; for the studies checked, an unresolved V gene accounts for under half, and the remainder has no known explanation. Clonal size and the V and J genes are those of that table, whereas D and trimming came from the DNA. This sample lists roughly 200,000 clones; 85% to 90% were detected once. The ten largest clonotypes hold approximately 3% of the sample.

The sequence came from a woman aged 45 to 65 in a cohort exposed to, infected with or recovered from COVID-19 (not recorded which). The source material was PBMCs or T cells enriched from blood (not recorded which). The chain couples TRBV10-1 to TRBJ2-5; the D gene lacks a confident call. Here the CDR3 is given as CASSVGREETQYF. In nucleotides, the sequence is TGCGCCAGCAGTGTTGGCCGGGAAGAGACCCAGTACTTC.